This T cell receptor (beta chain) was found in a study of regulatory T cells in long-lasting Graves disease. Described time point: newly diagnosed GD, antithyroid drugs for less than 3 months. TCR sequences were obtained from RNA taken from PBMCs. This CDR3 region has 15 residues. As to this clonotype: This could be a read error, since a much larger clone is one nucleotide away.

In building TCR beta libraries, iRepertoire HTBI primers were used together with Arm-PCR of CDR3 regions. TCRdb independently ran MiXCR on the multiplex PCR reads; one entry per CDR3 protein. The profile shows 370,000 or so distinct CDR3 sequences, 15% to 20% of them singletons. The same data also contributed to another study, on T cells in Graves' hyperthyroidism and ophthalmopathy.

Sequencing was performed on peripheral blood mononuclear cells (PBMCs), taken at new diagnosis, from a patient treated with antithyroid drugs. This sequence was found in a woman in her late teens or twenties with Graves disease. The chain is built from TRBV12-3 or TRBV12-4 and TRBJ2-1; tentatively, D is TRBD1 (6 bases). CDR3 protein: CASSSTGSSYDEQFF. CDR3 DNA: TGTGCCAGCAGTTCCACAGGGAGCTCCTACGATGAGCAGTTCTTC.